A selection of T cell receptor beta chains follows, all from one sample in a study of T-cell reconstitution after alpha-beta-depleted transplantation in children. Each CDR3 protein is one row after TCRdb ran MiXCR on the PCR reads. Seen here are 450,000 to 550,000 distinct CDR3 sequences, 11% observed once, and the top ten hold 14%. The sequencing here drew on PBMCs, mostly from graft donor cells, taken 180 days after TCRalphabeta/CD19-depleted stem cell transplant. The receptor source for this set is a female patient aged 2-10 years who had a stem cell transplant for aplastic anemia, so the T cells may come from the graft donor. The CDR3 runs from the conserved cysteine through the conserved F or W. Each record gives: clone size, V gene, J gene, D gene, CDR3 DNA, CDR3 protein. The D gene is left open where the match is weak. Rows may omit the clone size; those that give it use once, few, many or a size class.

few	TRBV6-2/TRBV6-3	TRBJ2-1	-	TGTGCCAGCAGTTACTCGGGGGTAGCGGCTTACAATGAGCAGTTCTTC	CASSYSGVAAYNEQFF
few	TRBV20-1	TRBJ1-1	TRBD1	TGCAGTGCTAGAGATGACAGGGACCCATTTGACACTGAAGCTTTCTTT	CSARDDRDPFDTEAFF
many	TRBV5-8	TRBJ1-2	TRBD1	TGTGCCAGCAGCTTGGGGGGACAGGGGAGCGGCTACACCTTC	CASSLGGQGSGYTF
few	TRBV4-1	TRBJ2-4	-	TGCGCCAGCAGCCAAGAAGAACTAGCCAAAAACATTCAGTACTTC	CASSQEELAKNIQYF
few	TRBV28	TRBJ2-5	TRBD1	TGTGCCAGCAGCCAGAAGGGACAGCAAGAGACCCAGTACTTC	CASSQKGQQETQYF
few	TRBV19	TRBJ2-2	TRBD1	TGTGCCAGTAAGCGGACAGGGGGGTACACCGGGGAGCTGTTTTTT	CASKRTGGYTGELFF
many	TRBV12-3/TRBV12-4	TRBJ2-1	-	TGTGCCAGCAGCCGGGCTAATGAGCAGTTCTTC	CASSRANEQFF
-	TRBV5-1	TRBJ2-3	TRBD1	TGCGCCAGCAGCTGGGGGGACAGGGGGACAGATACGCAGTATTTT	CASSWGDRGTDTQYF
few	TRBV7-6	TRBJ2-2	TRBD1	TGTGCCAGCAGCTTAGCGCCAGGGGGAAACACCGGGGAGCTGTTTTTT	CASSLAPGGNTGELFF
many	TRBV4-3	TRBJ2-3	TRBD2	TGCGCCAGCAGCCAAGACAGGACTAGCGGGAGTAGAGATACGCAGTATTTT	CASSQDRTSGSRDTQYF
-	TRBV15	TRBJ1-2	-	TGTGCCACCAGCAGAGCTTTGGGGGACTATGGCTACACCTTC	CATSRALGDYGYTF
-	TRBV7-2	TRBJ2-7	-	TGTGCCAGCAGCCCGGCGTGGGGGTCCGCCGAGCAGTACTTC	CASSPAWGSAEQYF
-	TRBV9	TRBJ1-2	-	TGTGCCAGCAGCGTAGGGAACAGGGTCCATGGCTACACCTTC	CASSVGNRVHGYTF
few	TRBV7-2	TRBJ2-3	-	TGTGCCAGCAGCTTAGACTCTGCAGATACGCAGTATTTT	CASSLDSADTQYF
-	TRBV6-2/TRBV6-3	TRBJ1-2	-	TGTGCCAGCAGTTATCGGATTTTGGGGAGTTGGTATGGCTACACCTTC	CASSYRILGSWYGYTF
few	TRBV20-1	TRBJ2-2	-	TGCAGTGCTAGACGAGGACAGACGAACACCGGGGAGCTGTTTTTT	CSARRGQTNTGELFF
few	TRBV3-1	TRBJ2-3	TRBD2	TGTGCCAGCAGCCAAGGGACTAGCGAATTTGGGTGGGGAGGCACAGATACGCAGTATTTT	CASSQGTSEFGWGGTDTQYF
few	TRBV21-1	TRBJ2-6	-	TGTGCCAGCAGCAAAGGAGGGCAGGGGGACTCTGGGGCCAACGTCCTGACTTTC	CASSKGGQGDSGANVLTF
few	TRBV6-5	TRBJ2-1	TRBD2	TGTGCCAGCGACTTTAGAGCGGGAGGCGTCTATGAGCAGTTCTTC	CASDFRAGGVYEQFF
-	TRBV28	TRBJ2-2	-	TGTGCCAGCACCGAAGCGGGACACCTCGGGGAGCTGTTTTTT	CASTEAGHLGELFF
-	TRBV12-3/TRBV12-4	TRBJ1-3	-	TGTGCCAGCAGTTTAGGGACCGATGGAAACACCATATATTTT	CASSLGTDGNTIYF
many	TRBV7-2	TRBJ2-7	TRBD2	TGTGCCAGCAGCTTAAAGGTGACTAGCGGGAGCTACGAGCAGTACTTC	CASSLKVTSGSYEQYF